A selection of T cell receptor beta chains follows, all from one sample in a study of cytomegalovirus exposure and HLA in healthy donors. TCRdb's table, derived via immunoSEQ multiplex PCR, lists solely in-frame clones and lacks some. The sample consists of some 160,000 clones, approximately 73% of them appearing once. Sequencing was done on a sample of PBMCs. The receptors originated from a woman aged 18-29 years in good health and CMV-seropositive. Each CDR3 is given with its conserved first and last residue. A D gene is named only where the DNA matches it firmly. A row's size may be missing; if present it is once, few, many or a size class.

D: TRBD2; J: TRBJ2-2; V: TRBV6-1; size: few; DNA: TGTGCCAGCGGGAGCGGGGGGGACAACACCGGGGAGCTGTTTTTT; CDR3: CASGSGGDNTGELFF
D: .; J: TRBJ1-4; V: TRBV9; size: .; DNA: TGTGCCAGCAGCTCTACCACAGGGACAAGTAATGAAAAACTGTTTTTT; CDR3: CASSSTTGTSNEKLFF
D: TRBD2; J: TRBJ2-1; V: TRBV19; size: .; DNA: TGTGCCAGTGGCCGGACTAGCGGACCAAATGAGCAGTTCTTC; CDR3: CASGRTSGPNEQFF
D: TRBD1; J: TRBJ2-6; V: TRBV5-1; size: .; DNA: TGCGCCAGCAGCTTGATTTGGGACAGCCTCTCTGGGGCCAACGTCCTGACTTTC; CDR3: CASSLIWDSLSGANVLTF
D: TRBD1; J: TRBJ1-3; V: TRBV6-1; size: .; DNA: TGTGCCAGCAGTGAAGAGGGGGCCGGCGGAAACACCATATATTTT; CDR3: CASSEEGAGGNTIYF
D: TRBD2; J: TRBJ2-5; V: TRBV5-1; size: .; DNA: TGCGCCAGCAGCGGGACTAGCGGGGGGGCCGGGGAGACCCAGTACTTC; CDR3: CASSGTSGGAGETQYF
D: TRBD1; J: TRBJ1-1; V: TRBV18; size: .; DNA: TGTGCCAGCTCAAACGGACAGGGGGCGATGAACACTGAAGCTTTCTTT; CDR3: CASSNGQGAMNTEAFF
D: TRBD1; J: TRBJ2-1; V: TRBV6-5; size: .; DNA: TGTGCCAGCAGTTGGGGGACAGGGATGAATGAGCAGTTCTTC; CDR3: CASSWGTGMNEQFF
D: .; J: TRBJ1-5; V: TRBV6-1; size: .; DNA: TGTGCCAGCACCCTAAGATCGACTTATCAGCCTCAGCATTTT; CDR3: CASTLRSTYQPQHF
D: TRBD2; J: TRBJ2-1; V: TRBV2; size: .; DNA: TGTGCCAGCAGTGTAGCGGGGCCCTACAATGAGCAGTTCTTC; CDR3: CASSVAGPYNEQFF
D: .; J: TRBJ1-4; V: TRBV14; size: .; DNA: TGTGCCAGCAGCCAAGATGGGAGTGAAAAACTGTTTTTT; CDR3: CASSQDGSEKLFF
D: TRBD1; J: TRBJ1-2; V: TRBV5-4; size: .; DNA: TGTGCCAGCAGCTACTCGGACAGGATTTACAACTATGGCTACACCTTC; CDR3: CASSYSDRIYNYGYTF
D: .; J: TRBJ2-4; V: TRBV4-2; size: few; DNA: TGTGCCAGCAGCAACCTGAGGGGATTCCGGGGGAGTGACATTCAGTACTTC; CDR3: CASSNLRGFRGSDIQYF
D: .; J: TRBJ2-7; V: TRBV7-2; size: .; DNA: TGTGCCAGCAGCTTATTCAGAACCTACGAGCAGTACTTC; CDR3: CASSLFRTYEQYF
D: .; J: TRBJ2-3; V: TRBV4-3; size: .; DNA: TGCGCCAGCAGCCAAGTGGCGGCCCAGGGCGGCACGCAGTATTTT; CDR3: CASSQVAAQGGTQYF
D: .; J: TRBJ2-3; V: TRBV23-1; size: .; DNA: TGCGCCAGCAGTCACCCACCCGGGAAGTCTTCTAGCACAGATACGCAGTATTTT; CDR3: CASSHPPGKSSSTDTQYF